The TCR beta chain under discussion was sequenced for a study of control samples from healthy donors and cancer patients. Only in-frame clones appear in the TCRdb table, and some are missing; sequencing was by immunoSEQ multiplex PCR. The sample records about 120,000 clones, around 90% being singletons. The V gene lost 1 base and the J gene lost 2 bases, with 10 bases spanning the gap. Looked up from germline, CDR1 is SGDLS and CDR2 is YYNGEE. The CDR3 is 14 residues long. The sequenced sample consisted of blood. V is TRBV9 and J is TRBJ2-7, with D hard to call. This TCR derives from a middle-aged man in good health. This CDR3 reads CASSVPLVPYEQYF. In nucleotides, the CDR3 is TGTGCCAGCAGCGTACCGCTAGTCCCCTACGAGCAGTACTTC.